The T cell receptor (beta chain) under discussion was sequenced for a study of T cells in Graves' hyperthyroidism and ophthalmopathy. Notes on the study in general: Blood held most thyroid clonotypes expanded above 0.001 frequency.

What was amplified from RNA transcripts were TCR beta CDR3 regions. Primed by the HTBI set, a first-round RT-PCR was run on the TCR CDR3. TCRdb analysed the multiplex PCR reads with MiXCR anew, one entry per CDR3 protein. The repertoire holds about 640,000 distinct CDR3 sequences, with roughly 20% as singletons. Germline-derived CDR1 and CDR2 are SNHLY and FYNNEI. This CDR3 is built from 14 residues. Trimming took 7 bases from V and 8 from J; bases not matched to a gene: 10. Reasons for excluding patients were uncontrolled infection, other autoimmune disease, pregnancy or lactation. The PBMCs were taken from over 9.5 ml of fresh peripheral blood. A remark on this clonotype: Its antigen is unidentified.

Input material: blood. The rearrangement uses TRBV2 and TRBJ2-1; 8 bases map to TRBD1. This clonotype was sampled from a man aged 30 to 39 with Graves' ophthalmopathy. The CDR3 sequence is CASKRQGTRYEQFF. As DNA, the CDR3 is TGTGCCAGCAAACGACAGGGGACTCGGTATGAGCAGTTCTTC.